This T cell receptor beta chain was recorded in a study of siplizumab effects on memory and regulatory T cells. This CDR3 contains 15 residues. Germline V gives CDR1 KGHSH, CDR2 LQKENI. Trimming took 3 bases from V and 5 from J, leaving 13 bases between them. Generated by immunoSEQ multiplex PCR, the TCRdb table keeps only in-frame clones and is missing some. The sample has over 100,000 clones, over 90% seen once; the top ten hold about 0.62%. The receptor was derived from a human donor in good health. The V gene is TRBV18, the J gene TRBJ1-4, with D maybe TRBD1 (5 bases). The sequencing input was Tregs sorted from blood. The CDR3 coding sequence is TGTGCCAGCTCACCCACGCGGGGGAGGAATGAAAAACTGTTTTTT. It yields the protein CASSPTRGRNEKLFF.